This passage covers 21 T cell receptor beta chains from one sample sequenced in a study of blood T cell repertoires in COVID-19. Libraries were prepared by immunoSEQ multiplex PCR; TCRdb keeps only in-frame clonotypes and omits some of them. The sample consists of approximately 300,000 clones, roughly 91% of them appearing once. Sample: PBMCs or T cells enriched from blood (not recorded which). These receptors were obtained from a woman in her 30s who had recovered from COVID-19.

This chain joins TRBV27 and TRBJ1-5; TRBD1 matches at 8 bases. The CDR3 length is 15 residues. V lost 4 bases and J lost 6; bases outside the gene matches: 8. Germline V CDR1 and CDR2: MNHEY, SMNVEV (reference sequence). In nucleotides, the CDR3 is TGTGCCAGCAGTTATTCTGGACAGGGTATTCAGCCCCAGCATTTT. Protein sequence: CASSYSGQGIQPQHF.

V usage is TRBV6-5 and J usage is TRBJ1-1; D is possibly TRBD1 (6 bases). V lost 7 bases, J lost 4 bases, and 19 bases lay in between. Germline V CDR1 and CDR2: MNHEY, SVGAGI. This CDR3 is 15 amino acids long. The CDR3 DNA sequence: TGTGCCAGCATTGGGAGAGGGGGATCCAGCACTGAAGCTTTCTTT. This gives the protein CASIGRGGSSTEAFF.

J is TRBJ2-7 and V is TRBV3-1 (or the pseudogene TRBV3-2), with 9 bases aligning to TRBD1. The germline CDR1 and CDR2 sequences are LGHDT and YNNKEL (reference sequence). The J segment lost 9 bases and the V segment lost 2 bases, leaving 20 bases of the junction unmatched. The CDR3 totals 18 residues. The CDR3 DNA is TGTGCCAGCAGCCAACCGTTTGGACGGGACAGGGACGTACGAGGGCAGTACTTC. This gives the protein CASSQPFGRDRDVRGQYF.

This chain links TRBV7-2 with TRBJ1-5; D is possibly TRBD1 (5 bases). Between the trimmed V and J ends, which lost 5 bases and 2 bases, there was a span of 10 bases. This CDR3 is built from 14 residues. Germline V gene lookup returns CDR1 SGHTA and CDR2 FQGNSA. This CDR3 is CASSVTGRNQPQHF. CDR3 DNA: TGTGCCAGCAGCGTTACAGGACGCAATCAGCCCCAGCATTTT.

V is TRBV27 and J is TRBJ1-4, with 9 positions matching TRBD1. Trimming cost V 7 bases and J 0 bases; bases outside gene matches: 12. From germline, CDR1 is MNHEY and CDR2 SMNVEV (reference sequence). The CDR3 covers 18 residues. The CDR3 DNA sequence: TGTGCCAGCACTCAAACCGGGACAGGGTACCCAACTAATGAAAAACTGTTTTTT. Residues: CASTQTGTGYPTNEKLFF.

V and J are TRBV6-4 and TRBJ2-7, with 7 positions matching TRBD2. Germline V lookup: CDR1 MRHNA, CDR2 SNTAGT. The CDR3 has 14 amino acids. J gave up 5 bases and V 7 bases, and 11 bases lay outside the gene matches. The CDR3 DNA reads as TGTGCCAGCACAGATGGGGACTACTTCAACGAGCAGTACTTC. Protein product: CASTDGDYFNEQYF.

This clone has only one observation. The chain couples TRBV7-2 to TRBJ2-7, with a possible D match to TRBD2 (5 bases). Trimming removed 1 base from V and 6 bases from J, with 16 bases in between. From germline, CDR1 is SGHTA and CDR2 FQGNSA. This CDR3 comprises 15 residues. CDR3 bases: TGTGCCAGCAGCTTAGAAGCCGGGAAGGGTCGCGAGCAGTACTTC. Translation gives CASSLEAGKGREQYF.

This chain links TRBV14 with TRBJ2-7, with D perhaps matching TRBD2 (6 bases). Trimming took off 2 bases at V and 2 bases at J, with 7 bases between the two ends. Germline V gene data show CDR1 as SGHDN and CDR2 as FVKESK. The CDR3 spans 13 residues. CDR3 protein: CASSQRTTYEQYF. CDR3 nucleotide sequence: TGTGCCAGCAGCCAACGGACTACCTACGAGCAGTACTTC.

J is TRBJ2-5 and V is TRBV5-4; tentative D call: TRBD1 (6 bases). Trimming cost V 4 bases and J 5 bases, with 12 bases left between them. The CDR3 has 13 amino acids. CDR1 is SGHNT, CDR2 YYREEE, per germline (reference sequence). This CDR3 is CASSPQGIETQYF. CDR3 in DNA: TGTGCCAGCAGCCCACAGGGAATTGAGACCCAGTACTTC.

This sequence joins TRBV27 and TRBJ1-1; D is perhaps TRBD1 (6 bases). This CDR3 is 16 amino acids long. V was trimmed by 0 bases and J by 7 bases, leaving 18 bases between them. CDR1 and CDR2 from the germline V gene are MNHEY and SMNVEV (reference sequence). The CDR3 loop is CASSLSNIGVGGEAFF. CDR3 in DNA: TGTGCCAGCAGTTTATCGAACATAGGGGTAGGGGGTGAAGCTTTCTTT.

The count of this clone is one. The V and J genes are TRBV6-5 and TRBJ1-2; D not resolved. CDR1 is MNHEY, CDR2 SVGAGI, per germline. This CDR3 comprises 16 residues. The V end lost 0 bases, the J end lost 13 bases, and 24 bases lay between the germline ends. The CDR3 sequence is CASSYSSTPDFLSCTF. DNA for the CDR3: TGTGCCAGCAGTTACTCGAGCACACCCGACTTTCTGTCCTGCACCTTC.

The V and J genes are TRBV20-1 and TRBJ2-1; D ambiguous. This CDR3 has 11 amino acids. Germline assignment: CDR1 DFQATT and CDR2 SNEGSKA (reference sequence). Trimming cost V 3 bases and J 3 bases, with 3 bases left between them. This chain's CDR3 is CSASFYNEQFF. The CDR3 region has the DNA TGCAGTGCTAGCTTCTACAATGAGCAGTTCTTC.

This clone was detected once. J is TRBJ2-1 and V is TRBV30; tentatively, D is TRBD2 (6 bases). The V gene's germline CDR1 is GTSNPN and CDR2 SVGIG (reference sequence). The CDR3 runs 12 residues. V dropped 3 bases and J dropped 3 bases, with 6 bases sitting between them. This CDR3 reads CAWSGSYNEQFF. CDR3 nucleotide sequence: TGTGCCTGGAGCGGGAGCTACAATGAGCAGTTCTTC.

The CDR3 protein is CASSSGGIQPQHF. CDR3 DNA: TGTGCCAGCAGTTCCGGGGGAATTCAGCCCCAGCATTTT. The chain is built from TRBV28 and TRBJ1-5, with D tentatively TRBD1 (5 bases). Per the germline V gene, CDR1 is MDHEN and CDR2 is SYDVKM. CDR3 length: 13 amino acids. The V and J ends lost 4 bases and 6 bases respectively, with 10 bases between them.

For the CDR3, the DNA is TGTGCCATCAGTCCTGAGGACAGGGCGCGCGAGCAGTACTTC. Translating gives CAISPEDRAREQYF. The chain combines TRBV10-3 with TRBJ2-7; TRBD1 matches 8 bases. With V trimmed by 5 bases and J by 6 bases, 9 bases remained unmatched. There are 14 residues in the CDR3. Germline-derived CDR1 and CDR2 are ENHRY and SYGVKD.

V usage is TRBV7-9 and J usage is TRBJ2-6, with 12 positions matching TRBD1. Germline loops: CDR1 SEHNR, CDR2 FQNEAQ (reference sequence). The CDR3 spans 18 residues. Trimming at V came to 4 bases and at J to 2 bases, leaving 6 bases not matched to a gene. The CDR3 region is CASSSLRDRGPGANVLTF. The CDR3 nucleotides read TGTGCCAGCAGCTCCCTCCGGGACAGGGGGCCTGGGGCCAACGTCCTGACTTTC.

Note on this clone: Other DNA sequences in this specimen translate into the identical CDR3. The DNA for the CDR3 is TGTGCCAGCAGTTACGGCAGGTCTGGAAACACCATATATTTT. It is translated as CASSYGRSGNTIYF. This sequence joins TRBV6-5 and TRBJ1-3, with unresolved D. This CDR3 contains 14 residues. The V end lost 2 bases, the J end lost 1 base, and 6 bases lay between the germline ends. Germline V gene data show CDR1 as MNHEY and CDR2 as SVGAGI.

V and J are TRBV4-1 and TRBJ2-4; TRBD2 matches at 9 bases. CDR3 length: 19 residues. V was clipped by 5 bases and J by 6 bases; unmatched bases: 20. Looked up from germline, CDR1 is MGHRA and CDR2 is YSYEKL. CDR3: CASSSRGFSGRSQPNIQYF. CDR3 bases: TGCGCCAGCAGCTCACGAGGGTTTAGCGGGAGATCCCAACCAAACATTCAGTACTTC.

The chain combines TRBV6-5 with TRBJ1-5; maybe TRBD1 (5 bases). The CDR3 is 14 amino acids. Germline CDR1 is MNHEY and CDR2 is SVGAGI. V gave up 4 bases and J gave up 8 bases, with 15 bases separating them. CDR3 protein: CASSSAGKREPQHF. CDR3 in DNA: TGTGCCAGCAGTTCGGCAGGGAAGCGTGAGCCCCAGCATTTT.

A remark on this clone: Other nucleotide sequences in the sample specify the same CDR3. In DNA form, the CDR3 reads TGTGCCAGCAGCTTACAGGGGGCTGGAACTGAAGCTTTCTTT. It specifies CASSLQGAGTEAFF. The V call is TRBV5-4, the J call TRBJ1-1; TRBD1 matches 9 bases. The germline V gene has CDR1 SGHNT and CDR2 YYREEE (reference sequence). The V gene end was trimmed by 2 bases and the J gene end by 5 bases; junction bases not matched to a gene: 4. The CDR3 is made up of 14 amino acids.

V is TRBV9 and J is TRBJ1-1; D might be TRBD1 (6 bases). This CDR3 spans 16 amino acids. Germline lookup yields CDR1 SGDLS and CDR2 YYNGEE. V lost 4 bases to trimming and J lost 0 bases, with 16 bases between them. The CDR3 DNA is TGTGCCAGCAGCCCCCGCGGACAGAACCTGAACACTGAAGCTTTCTTT. It codes for CASSPRGQNLNTEAFF. Full variable domain (missing parts from reference TRBV9 and TRBJ1-1): DSGVTQTPKHLITATGQRVTLRCSPRSGDLSVYWYQQSLDQGLQFLIQYYNGEERAKGNILERFSAQQFPDLHSELNLSSLELGDSALYFCASSPRGQNLNTEAFFGQGTRLTVV.